The source of this T cell receptor beta chain is a study of blood T cell repertoires in COVID-19. Study context: The United States, Italy and Spain supplied acute and convalescent COVID-19 samples.

As processed by the authors: Reference gene primer amplification gave nucleated cell count estimates. Sequenced by immunoSEQ multiplex PCR; TCRdb stores in-frame clones only, minus some. V and J calls plus clone size are reproduced from that table; the DNA served to infer D and trimming. Among under 200,000 clones, around 87% were seen once, and the ten largest hold about 0.95%. The CDR3 loop spans 12 amino acids. V lost 7 bases, J lost 8 bases, and 14 bases lay in between. Germline V lookup: CDR1 SQVTM, CDR2 ANQGSEA. Specimen: peripheral blood. This sequence joins TRBV29-1 and TRBJ2-2; D might be TRBD2 (5 bases). The TCR sequence derives from a man aged 18 to 30 with acute or convalescent COVID-19. The CDR3 region is CSAGVQAGELFF. In DNA form, the CDR3 reads TGCAGCGCCGGGGTTCAGGCGGGGGAGCTGTTTTTT.